A selection of T cell receptor beta chains follows, all from one sample in a study of blood T cells in healthy people across ages. MiXCR was run by TCRdb on the 5' RACE reads, yielding one entry per CDR3 protein. The data contain about 930,000 distinct CDR3 sequences, 25% to 35% of them singletons. The same data also contributed to another study, on T cells of mothers and their children.

Sequencing was performed on blood. These TCRs come from a woman aged 40 to 55 in good health. The CDR3 runs from the conserved cysteine through the conserved F or W. Each record gives: CDR3 protein, CDR3 DNA, V gene, D gene, J gene, clone size. A D gene is named only where the DNA matches it firmly. Size is omitted from some rows. Given values are once, few, many or a class for expanded clones.

CASSLVGGFTYEQYF,TGTGCCAGCAGTCTCGTAGGGGGCTTCACCTACGAGCAGTACTTC,TRBV28,TRBD1,TRBJ2-7,.
CASSSVPANYGYTF,TGTGCCAGCAGTTCTGTCCCCGCTAACTATGGCTACACCTTC,TRBV12-3/TRBV12-4,.,TRBJ1-2,.
CASSFRDNRNGYTF,TGTGCCAGCAGTTTCCGGGACAACAGAAATGGCTACACCTTC,TRBV27,.,TRBJ1-2,.
CASSTGMGRHQYF,TGTGCCAGCAGTACCGGGATGGGTCGACATCAGTATTTT,TRBV6-2/TRBV6-3,.,TRBJ2-3,few
CASSQGYEQETQYF,TGTGCCAGCAGTCAGGGTTACGAGCAAGAGACCCAGTACTTC,TRBV6-6,.,TRBJ2-5,.
CASSVGEGPSYNSPLHF,TGTGCCAGCAGCGTAGGGGAGGGGCCCTCATATAATTCACCCCTCCACTTT,TRBV9,.,TRBJ1-6,.
CASKGGSHYEQYF,TGTGCCAGCAAGGGAGGCAGTCACTACGAGCAGTACTTC,TRBV13,.,TRBJ2-7,many
CASRPRGGIWNEQFF,TGTGCCAGCAGGCCCAGGGGGGGGATTTGGAATGAGCAGTTCTTC,TRBV28,.,TRBJ2-1,.
CASSSVDRQPQHF,TGTGCCAGCAGTTCAGTCGACAGGCAGCCCCAGCATTTT,TRBV12-3/TRBV12-4,.,TRBJ1-5,.
CASRSGQAYYEQYF,TGTGCCAGCAGGTCGGGACAGGCCTACTACGAGCAGTACTTC,TRBV28,TRBD1,TRBJ2-7,.
CASSPQPQGLDQPQHF,TGCGCCAGCAGCCCGCAACCTCAGGGTCTGGATCAGCCCCAGCATTTT,TRBV5-1,.,TRBJ1-5,few
CASSQDEGRVYYGYTF,TGCGCCAGCAGCCAAGACGAGGGCAGGGTCTACTATGGCTACACCTTC,TRBV4-1,.,TRBJ1-2,.
CASSLGPPGGGTDTQYF,TGCGCCAGCAGCTTGGGCCCTCCCGGGGGGGGCACAGATACGCAGTATTTT,TRBV5-1,TRBD2,TRBJ2-3,few
CASSPTLGSGERDAQYF,TGTGCCAGCAGTCCCACCTTGGGTAGCGGCGAACGAGATGCGCAGTATTTT,TRBV12-3/TRBV12-4,.,TRBJ2-3,.
CASSPGTSNYNEQFF,TGTGCCAGCAGCCCCGGGACTAGTAACTACAATGAGCAGTTCTTC,TRBV27,TRBD2,TRBJ2-1,many
CASSVDGVQQGTQYF,TGTGCCAGCAGCGTAGACGGGGTACAGCAAGGGACCCAGTACTTC,TRBV9,.,TRBJ2-5,.
CSASPTGINTEAFF,TGCAGTGCTAGCCCGACAGGGATAAACACTGAAGCTTTCTTT,TRBV20-1,TRBD1,TRBJ1-1,few
CASLSLGWATQYF,TGTGCCAGCCTGAGTTTGGGATGGGCTACGCAGTATTTT,TRBV21-1,.,TRBJ2-3,.
CASSFVVGGDTWEGSGANVLTF,TGTGCCAGCAGTTTTGTTGTGGGGGGTGACACCTGGGAGGGCTCTGGGGCCAACGTCCTGACTTTC,TRBV28,TRBD2,TRBJ2-6,.
CASSPYRDNNSPLHF,TGTGCCAGCAGCCCGTACAGGGATAATAATTCACCCCTCCACTTT,TRBV4-2,.,TRBJ1-6,few
CASSPLPGQGFWNEQYF,TGTGCCAGCAGCCCCCTACCGGGACAGGGTTTTTGGAATGAGCAGTACTTC,TRBV7-3,TRBD1,TRBJ2-5,.
CASSQFGAGGALGANVLTF,TGTGCCAGCAGCCAATTTGGAGCGGGAGGGGCCCTTGGGGCCAACGTCCTGACTTTC,TRBV3-1,TRBD2,TRBJ2-6,few
CSASLQGARYNSPLHF,TGCAGTGCTAGTCTCCAGGGGGCGCGTTATAATTCACCCCTCCACTTT,TRBV20-1,TRBD1,TRBJ1-6,.
CAGSSGTSGRFQETQYF,TGTGCCGGCAGCTCCGGGACTAGCGGGAGGTTTCAAGAGACCCAGTACTTC,TRBV11-2,TRBD2,TRBJ2-5,.
CASSPWTVNTGELFF,TGTGCCAGCAGCCCCTGGACGGTTAACACCGGGGAGCTGTTTTTT,TRBV6-2/TRBV6-3,.,TRBJ2-2,.
CASSLSSGGALGEQYF,TGTGCCAGCAGTTTATCTAGCGGGGGGGCTCTGGGGGAGCAGTACTTC,TRBV28,TRBD2,TRBJ2-7,.
CASSPGPNEQFF,TGTGCCAGCAGCCCAGGACCCAATGAGCAGTTCTTC,TRBV6-2/TRBV6-3,.,TRBJ2-1,many
CASSAGLAGETQYF,TGTGCCAGCAGCGCGGGACTAGCGGGCGAGACCCAGTACTTC,TRBV7-3,TRBD2,TRBJ2-5,many
CSARVVRATEAFF,TGCAGCGCTAGAGTTGTCAGGGCCACTGAAGCTTTCTTT,TRBV20-1,.,TRBJ1-1,.
CASSLVTSFNEQYF,TGCGCCAGCAGCTTGGTGACTAGCTTCAATGAGCAGTACTTC,TRBV5-1,TRBD2,TRBJ2-5,.
CASSRRTTQDQPQHF,TGTGCCAGCAGCCGAAGGACGACCCAGGATCAGCCCCAGCATTTT,TRBV2,.,TRBJ1-5,few
CASSEETGGSYEQYF,TGTGCCAGCAGTGAAGAGACAGGGGGCTCCTACGAGCAGTACTTC,TRBV2,TRBD1,TRBJ2-7,.
CASSQATGEVGETQYF,TGTGCCAGCAGCCAAGCGACAGGGGAGGTGGGAGAGACCCAGTACTTC,TRBV4-2,TRBD1,TRBJ2-5,.
CAGSVSTGYTNEKLFF,TGTGCCGGCAGCGTATCGACAGGGTACACTAATGAAAAACTGTTTTTT,TRBV9,TRBD1,TRBJ1-4,.
CASSKGNRMNTEAFF,TGTGCCAGCAGCAAAGGCAACAGAATGAACACTGAAGCTTTCTTT,TRBV21-1,.,TRBJ1-1,few
CSASLQEKLFF,TGCAGTGCTAGCCTGCAGGAAAAACTGTTTTTT,TRBV20-1,.,TRBJ1-4,.
CASSLDAGGHQPQHF,TGTGCCAGCAGCTTAGACGCAGGGGGGCATCAGCCCCAGCATTTT,TRBV7-2,TRBD1,TRBJ1-5,once
CASSYGQGAGEGKLFF,TGTGCCAGCAGCTACGGACAGGGAGCGGGGGAAGGAAAACTGTTTTTT,TRBV7-6,TRBD1,TRBJ1-4,.
CASSFGETGNGNEQFF,TGTGCCAGCAGCTTCGGTGAGACAGGGAACGGGAATGAGCAGTTCTTC,TRBV11-2,TRBD1,TRBJ2-1,few
CASSDRGHGYTF,TGTGCCAGCAGTGACAGGGGGCACGGCTACACCTTC,TRBV27,TRBD1,TRBJ1-2,few
CATRTGRPEAFF,TGTGCCACCAGGACAGGGCGGCCTGAAGCTTTCTTT,TRBV15,TRBD1,TRBJ1-1,.
CASSLGQGYGGYTF,TGTGCCAGCAGCCTTGGACAGGGGTACGGTGGCTACACCTTC,TRBV12-3/TRBV12-4,TRBD1,TRBJ1-2,many